The 4 T cell receptor beta chains in this list originate from one sample, sequenced in a study of identical twins. Each CDR3 protein gets one entry after TCRdb re-called the 5' RACE reads with MiXCR. This table holds around 490,000 distinct CDR3 sequences, roughly 15% found once. The data were also submitted as part of a second study, on yellow fever vaccine responses in identical twins.

Sequenced sample: CD4+ T cells sorted from blood. The origin of the receptors is a woman aged 18-29 years in good health.

This chain links TRBV19 with TRBJ2-2; D unclear. This CDR3 has 13 amino acids. The germline V gene has CDR1 LNHDA and CDR2 SQIVND (reference sequence). Trimming pared 9 bases from V and 6 bases from J, leaving 14 bases between. CDR3 DNA sequence: TGTGCCAGCGACCAAACCGGCGCCGGGGAGCTGTTTTTT. Its translation: CASDQTGAGELFF.

The sample holds many counts of this clonotype. The chain employs TRBV12-3 or TRBV12-4 and TRBJ2-1, with a weak D call TRBD1 (5 bases). Trimming removed 7 bases from V and 6 bases from J, with 10 bases in between. CDR3 length equals 12 residues. This chain's CDR3 is CASTQQVNEQFF. CDR3 sequence (DNA): TGTGCCAGCACCCAACAGGTCAATGAGCAGTTCTTC.

This clonotype came up a few times. The V gene is TRBV5-4, the J gene TRBJ2-3; the match to TRBD2 covers 10 bases. V lost 4 bases and J lost 6; bases outside the gene matches: 17. The length of the CDR3 is 18 residues. CDR1 SGHNT and CDR2 YYREEE come from the germline V gene (reference sequence). The CDR3 coding sequence is TGTGCCAGCAGCCCTGGAGAGGGGCTAGCGGGAGCAAGGGATACGCAGTATTTT. Amino acids: CASSPGEGLAGARDTQYF. The full variable domain, in which reference TRBV5-4 and TRBJ2-3 provide the parts outside the CDR3, is ETGVTQSPTHLIKTRGQQVTLRCSSQSGHNTVSWYQQALGQGPQFIFQYYREEENGRGNFPPRFSGLQFPNYSSELNVNALELDDSALYLCASSPGEGLAGARDTQYFGPGTRLTVL.

This clonotype was seen just once. This chain uses TRBV5-1 with TRBJ2-4; D is possibly TRBD1 (6 bases). The ends were cut back, 2 bases at V and 10 bases at J, with 22 bases in the middle. The CDR3 length is 16 residues. Germline CDR1 SGHRS, CDR2 YFSETQ. The CDR3 loop reads CASSFTALSTTGIQYF. The CDR3 DNA reads as TGCGCCAGCAGCTTTACAGCGTTATCAACAACAGGGATTCAGTACTTC.